Sequencing of this T cell receptor (beta chain) was carried out in a study of T cells expressing NK-cell markers. About the research overall: It was sorted CD3+CD56-NKG2C+, CD3+CD56+NKG2C- and CD3+CD56+NKG2C+ T cells that provided the TCR beta repertoires. Eight donors were sequenced, seven testing HCMV-seropositive and one testing seronegative. Study findings and constraints: Clones of NKG2C+ T cells that had expanded were of unclear HCMV specificity.

Scientists made TCR beta cDNA using 5'RACE template switching with UMIs. TCRdb reanalyzed the 5' RACE reads, giving one entry per CDR3 protein sequence and no DNA. The sample holds around 260,000 distinct CDR3 sequences. For this clonotype: Its antigen is as yet unknown.

The CDR3 spans 15 residues. Germline CDR1 MNHEY, CDR2 SMNVEV (reference sequence). Material: blood T cells: a sorted CD56 or NKG2C T cell subset, CD4+ or CD8+ T cells, or bulk PBMC T cells (not recorded which). The rearrangement links TRBV27 to TRBJ2-7; the TCRdb call, TRBD1, lacks DNA for checking. This TCR came from a woman aged 18-69 years in good health. The CDR3: CASRLGQGGIYEQYF.